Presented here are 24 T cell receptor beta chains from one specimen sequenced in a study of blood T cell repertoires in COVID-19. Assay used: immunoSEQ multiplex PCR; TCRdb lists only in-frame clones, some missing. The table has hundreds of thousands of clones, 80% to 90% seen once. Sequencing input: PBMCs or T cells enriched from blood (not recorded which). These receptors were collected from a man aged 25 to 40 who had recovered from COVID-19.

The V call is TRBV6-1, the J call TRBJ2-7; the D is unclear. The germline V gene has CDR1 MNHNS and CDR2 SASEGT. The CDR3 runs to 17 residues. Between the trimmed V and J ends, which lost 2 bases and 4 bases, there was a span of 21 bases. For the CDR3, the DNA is TGTGCCAGCAGTGAATTTCAGGCCCCAGGTTGGTTTTACGAGCAGTACTTC. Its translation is CASSEFQAPGWFYEQYF.

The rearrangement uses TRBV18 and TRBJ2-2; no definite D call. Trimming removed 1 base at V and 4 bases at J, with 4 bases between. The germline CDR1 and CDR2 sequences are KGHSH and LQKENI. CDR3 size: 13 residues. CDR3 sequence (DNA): TGTGCCAGCTCACCACGGAGCACCGGGGAGCTGTTTTTT. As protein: CASSPRSTGELFF.

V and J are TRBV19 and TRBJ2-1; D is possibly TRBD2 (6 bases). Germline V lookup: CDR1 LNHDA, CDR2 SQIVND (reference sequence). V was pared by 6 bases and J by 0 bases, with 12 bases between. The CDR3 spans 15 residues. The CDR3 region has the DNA TGTGCCAGTAGCGGAGGGAGGAGCTCCTACAATGAGCAGTTCTTC. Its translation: CASSGGRSSYNEQFF.

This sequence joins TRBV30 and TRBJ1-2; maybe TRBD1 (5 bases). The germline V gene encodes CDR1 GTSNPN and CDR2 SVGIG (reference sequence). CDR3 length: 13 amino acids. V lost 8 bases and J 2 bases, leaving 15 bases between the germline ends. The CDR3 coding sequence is TGTGCCGGAACTCAGGGAGGGAACTATGGCTACACCTTC. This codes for CAGTQGGNYGYTF.

The CDR3 is CASTGLANEQFF. CDR3 nucleotides: TGTGCCAGCACCGGACTAGCCAATGAGCAGTTCTTC. The genes are TRBV27 and TRBJ2-1; 8 bases line up with TRBD2. This CDR3 is built from 12 residues. Germline CDR1 and CDR2: MNHEY and SMNVEV (reference sequence). The J segment lost 6 bases and the V segment lost 7 bases, leaving 2 bases of the junction unmatched.

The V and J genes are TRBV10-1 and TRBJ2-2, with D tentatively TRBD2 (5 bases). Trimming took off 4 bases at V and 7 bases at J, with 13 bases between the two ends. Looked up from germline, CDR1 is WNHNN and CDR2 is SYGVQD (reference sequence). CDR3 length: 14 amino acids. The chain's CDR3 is CASSGNLAGGELFF. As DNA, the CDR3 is TGCGCCAGCAGTGGGAATCTAGCAGGCGGGGAGCTGTTTTTT.

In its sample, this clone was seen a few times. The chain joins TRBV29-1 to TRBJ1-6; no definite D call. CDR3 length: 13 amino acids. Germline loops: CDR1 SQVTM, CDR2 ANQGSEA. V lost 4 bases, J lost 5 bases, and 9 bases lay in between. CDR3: CSVGYSHNSPLHF. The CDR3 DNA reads TGCAGCGTTGGCTACAGCCATAATTCACCCCTCCACTTT.

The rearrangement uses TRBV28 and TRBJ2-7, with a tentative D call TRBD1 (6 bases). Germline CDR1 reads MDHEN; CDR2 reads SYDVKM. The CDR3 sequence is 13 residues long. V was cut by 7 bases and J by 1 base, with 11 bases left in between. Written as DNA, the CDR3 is TGTGCCAGCACCTCGGACAGTTCCTACGAGCAGTACTTC. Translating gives CASTSDSSYEQYF.

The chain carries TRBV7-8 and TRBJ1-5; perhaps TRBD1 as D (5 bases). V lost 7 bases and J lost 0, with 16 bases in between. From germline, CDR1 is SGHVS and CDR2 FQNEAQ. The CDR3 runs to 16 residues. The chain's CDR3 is CASKPDRIYSNQPQHF. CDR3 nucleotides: TGTGCCAGCAAACCAGACAGAATATATAGCAATCAGCCCCAGCATTTT.

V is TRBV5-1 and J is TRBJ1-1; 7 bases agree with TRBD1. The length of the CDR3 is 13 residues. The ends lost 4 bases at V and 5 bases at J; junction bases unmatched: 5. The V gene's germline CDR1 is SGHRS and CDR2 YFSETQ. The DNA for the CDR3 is TGCGCCAGCAGCCGGGGACAGCTGACTGAAGCTTTCTTT. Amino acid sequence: CASSRGQLTEAFF.

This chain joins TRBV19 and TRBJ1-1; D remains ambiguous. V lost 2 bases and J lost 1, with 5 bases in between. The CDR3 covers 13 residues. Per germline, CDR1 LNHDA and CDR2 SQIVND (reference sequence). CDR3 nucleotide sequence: TGTGCCAGTAGTATACAGGAGAACACTGAAGCTTTCTTT. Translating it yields CASSIQENTEAFF.

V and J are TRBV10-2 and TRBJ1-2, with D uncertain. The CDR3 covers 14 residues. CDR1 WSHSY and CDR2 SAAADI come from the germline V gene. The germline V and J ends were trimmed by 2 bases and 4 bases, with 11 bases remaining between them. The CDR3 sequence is CASSETQDRYGYTF. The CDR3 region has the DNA TGCGCCAGCAGTGAGACCCAGGATCGCTATGGCTACACCTTC.

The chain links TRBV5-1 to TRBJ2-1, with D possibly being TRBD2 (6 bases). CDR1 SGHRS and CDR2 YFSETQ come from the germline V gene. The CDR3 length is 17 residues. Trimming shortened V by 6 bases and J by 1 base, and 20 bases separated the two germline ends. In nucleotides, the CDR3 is TGCGCCAGCAAAGTGGGGGGTTCCCTTACTTCCTACAATGAGCAGTTCTTC. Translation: CASKVGGSLTSYNEQFF.

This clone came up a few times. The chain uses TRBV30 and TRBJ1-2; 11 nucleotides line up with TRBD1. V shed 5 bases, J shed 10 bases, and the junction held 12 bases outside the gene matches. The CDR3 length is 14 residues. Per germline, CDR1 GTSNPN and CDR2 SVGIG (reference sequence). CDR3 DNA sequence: TGTGCCTGGGCCCCTCTGGGACAGGGGGACCTCTACACCTTC. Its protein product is CAWAPLGQGDLYTF.

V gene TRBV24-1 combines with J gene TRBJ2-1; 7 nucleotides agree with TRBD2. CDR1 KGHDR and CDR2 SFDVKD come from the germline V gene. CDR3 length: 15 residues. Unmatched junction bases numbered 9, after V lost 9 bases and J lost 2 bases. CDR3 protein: CATGGLDEAYNEQFF. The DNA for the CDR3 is TGTGCCACCGGTGGACTAGACGAAGCCTACAATGAGCAGTTCTTC.

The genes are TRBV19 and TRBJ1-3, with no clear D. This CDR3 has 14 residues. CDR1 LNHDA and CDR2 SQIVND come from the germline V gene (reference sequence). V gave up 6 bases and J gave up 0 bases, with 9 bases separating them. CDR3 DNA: TGTGCCAGTAGAACGATCGGCTCTGGAAACACCATATATTTT. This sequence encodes CASRTIGSGNTIYF.

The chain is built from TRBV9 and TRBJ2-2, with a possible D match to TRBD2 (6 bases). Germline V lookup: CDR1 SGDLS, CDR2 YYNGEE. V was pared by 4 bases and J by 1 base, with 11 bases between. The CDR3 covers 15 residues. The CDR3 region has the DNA TGTGCCAGCAGCATATCCGGGGGGAACACCGGGGAGCTGTTTTTT. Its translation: CASSISGGNTGELFF.

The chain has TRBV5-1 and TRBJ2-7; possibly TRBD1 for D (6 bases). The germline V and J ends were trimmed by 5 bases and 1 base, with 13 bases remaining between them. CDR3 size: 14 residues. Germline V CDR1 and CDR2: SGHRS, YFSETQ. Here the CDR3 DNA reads TGCGCCAGCAGGCCGGTCACAGGGTCCTACGAGCAGTACTTC. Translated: CASRPVTGSYEQYF.

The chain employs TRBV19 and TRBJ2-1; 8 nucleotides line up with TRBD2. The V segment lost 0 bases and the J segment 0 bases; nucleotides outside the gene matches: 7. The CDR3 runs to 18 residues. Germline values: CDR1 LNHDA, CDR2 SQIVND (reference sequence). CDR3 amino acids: CASSIDGNSGASYNEQFF. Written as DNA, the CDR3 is TGTGCCAGTAGTATAGATGGAAATAGCGGGGCCTCCTACAATGAGCAGTTCTTC.

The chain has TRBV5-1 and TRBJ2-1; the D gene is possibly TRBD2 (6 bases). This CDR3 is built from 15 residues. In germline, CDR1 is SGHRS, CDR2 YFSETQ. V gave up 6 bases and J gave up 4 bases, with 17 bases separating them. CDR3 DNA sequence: TGCGCCAGCAAACCGGGACTCGAAACTTACAATGAGCAGTTCTTC. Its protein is CASKPGLETYNEQFF.

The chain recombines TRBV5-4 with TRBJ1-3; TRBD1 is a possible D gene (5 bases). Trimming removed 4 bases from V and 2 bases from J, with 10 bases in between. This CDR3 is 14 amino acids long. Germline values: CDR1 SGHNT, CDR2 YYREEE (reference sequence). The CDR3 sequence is CASSPPGAGNTIYF. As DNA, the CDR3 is TGTGCCAGCAGCCCCCCGGGGGCTGGAAACACCATATATTTT.

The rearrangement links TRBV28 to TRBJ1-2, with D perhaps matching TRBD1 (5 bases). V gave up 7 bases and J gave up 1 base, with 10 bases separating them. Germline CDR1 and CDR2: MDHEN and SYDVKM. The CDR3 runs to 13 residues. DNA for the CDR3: TGTGCCAGCACAATAGACAGTAACTATGGCTACACCTTC. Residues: CASTIDSNYGYTF.

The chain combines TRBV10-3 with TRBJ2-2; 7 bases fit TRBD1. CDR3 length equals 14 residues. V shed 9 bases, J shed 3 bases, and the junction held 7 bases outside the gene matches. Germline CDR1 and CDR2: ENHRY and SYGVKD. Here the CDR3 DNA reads TGTGCCATTACAGGGGAGAAGGACACCGGGGAGCTGTTTTTT. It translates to CAITGEKDTGELFF.

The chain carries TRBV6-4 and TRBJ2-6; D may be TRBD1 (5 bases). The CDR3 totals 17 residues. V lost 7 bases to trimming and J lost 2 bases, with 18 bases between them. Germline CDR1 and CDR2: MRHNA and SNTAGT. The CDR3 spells CASMDMDIAAGANVLTF. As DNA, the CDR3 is TGTGCCAGCATGGATATGGACATAGCTGCTGGGGCCAACGTCCTGACTTTC.